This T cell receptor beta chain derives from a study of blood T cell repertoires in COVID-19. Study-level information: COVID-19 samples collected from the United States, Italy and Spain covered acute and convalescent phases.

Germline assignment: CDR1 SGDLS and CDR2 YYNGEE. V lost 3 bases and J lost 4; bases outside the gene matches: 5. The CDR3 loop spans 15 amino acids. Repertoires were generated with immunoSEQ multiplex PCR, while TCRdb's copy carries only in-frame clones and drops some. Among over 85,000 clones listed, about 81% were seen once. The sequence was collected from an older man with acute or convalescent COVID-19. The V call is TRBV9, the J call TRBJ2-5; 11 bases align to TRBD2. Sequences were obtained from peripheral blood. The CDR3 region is CASSGLAGGGETQYF. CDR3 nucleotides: TGTGCCAGCAGCGGGCTAGCGGGAGGCGGAGAGACCCAGTACTTC.